The clone carrying this TCR beta chain was counted a single time. In Seattle, patients joined the study during active infection and were tracked longitudinally. The sample comes from a study of blood T cell repertoires in COVID-19. Study in general: Spain, Italy and the United States supplied samples that represented acute and convalescent COVID-19. In each case, the material was cDNA or gDNA derived from T cells, B-cell-depleted T cells, or PBMCs.

Germline trimming cut 3 bases from V and 5 bases from J; bases unmatched to any gene: 12. From germline, CDR1 is LGHDT and CDR2 YNNKEL (reference sequence). This CDR3 is built from 16 residues. Repertoires were generated with immunoSEQ multiplex PCR, while TCRdb's copy carries only in-frame clones and drops some. The sample consists of about 170,000 clones, about 85% of them appearing once. The rearrangement uses TRBV3-1 (or the pseudogene TRBV3-2) and TRBJ2-5; 7 bases match TRBD2. This TCR was sampled from a woman older than 75 with COVID-19, enrolled during active disease. Source material: peripheral blood. As DNA, the CDR3 is TGTGCCAGCAGCCAGAGAGGCAGCGGGGATTGGGAGACCCAGTACTTC. This sequence encodes CASSQRGSGDWETQYF.